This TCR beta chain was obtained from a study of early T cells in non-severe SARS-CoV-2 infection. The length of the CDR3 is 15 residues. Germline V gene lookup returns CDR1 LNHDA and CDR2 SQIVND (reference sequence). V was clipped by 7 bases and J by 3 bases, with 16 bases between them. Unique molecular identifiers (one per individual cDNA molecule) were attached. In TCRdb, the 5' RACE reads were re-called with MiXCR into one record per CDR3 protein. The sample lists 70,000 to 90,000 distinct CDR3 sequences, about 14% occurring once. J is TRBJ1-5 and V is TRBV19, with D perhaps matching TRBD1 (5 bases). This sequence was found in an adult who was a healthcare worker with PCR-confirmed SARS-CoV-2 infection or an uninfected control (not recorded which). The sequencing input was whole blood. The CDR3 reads CASTTAGRLNQPQHF. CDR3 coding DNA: TGTGCCAGTACTACCGCGGGGCGACTCAATCAGCCCCAGCATTTT.